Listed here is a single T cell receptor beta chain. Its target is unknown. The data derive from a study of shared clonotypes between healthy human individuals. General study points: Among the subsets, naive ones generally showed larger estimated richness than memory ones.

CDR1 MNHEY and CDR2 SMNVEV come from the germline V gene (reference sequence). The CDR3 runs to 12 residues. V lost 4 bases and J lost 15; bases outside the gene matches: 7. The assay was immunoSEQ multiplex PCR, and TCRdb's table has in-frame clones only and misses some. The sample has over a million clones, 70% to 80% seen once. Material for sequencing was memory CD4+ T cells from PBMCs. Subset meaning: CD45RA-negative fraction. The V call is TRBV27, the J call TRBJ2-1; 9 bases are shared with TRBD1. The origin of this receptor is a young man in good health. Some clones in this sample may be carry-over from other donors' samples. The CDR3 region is CASSSYRGPVFF. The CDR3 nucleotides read TGTGCCAGCAGTTCTTACAGGGGGCCCGTGTTCTTC.